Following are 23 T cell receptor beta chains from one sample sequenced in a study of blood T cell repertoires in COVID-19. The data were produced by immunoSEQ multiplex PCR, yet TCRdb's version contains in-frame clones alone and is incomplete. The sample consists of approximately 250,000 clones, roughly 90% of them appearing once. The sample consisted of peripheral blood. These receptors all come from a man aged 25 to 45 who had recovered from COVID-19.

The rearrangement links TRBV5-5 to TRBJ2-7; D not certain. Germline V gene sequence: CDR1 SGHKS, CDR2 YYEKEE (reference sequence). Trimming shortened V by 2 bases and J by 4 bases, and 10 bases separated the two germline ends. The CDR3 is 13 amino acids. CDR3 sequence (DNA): TGTGCCAGCAGCTTTAATATCGGGTACGAGCAGTACTTC. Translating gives CASSFNIGYEQYF. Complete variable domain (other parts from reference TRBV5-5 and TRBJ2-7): DAGVTQSPTHLIKTRGQQVTLRCSPISGHKSVSWYQQVLGQGPQFIFQYYEKEERGRGNFPDRFSARQFPNYSSELNVNALLLGDSALYLCASSFNIGYEQYFGPGTRLTVT.

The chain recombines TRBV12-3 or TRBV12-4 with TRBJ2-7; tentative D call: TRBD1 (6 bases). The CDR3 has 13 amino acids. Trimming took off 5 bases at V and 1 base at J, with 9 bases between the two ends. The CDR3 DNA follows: TGTGCCAGCAGTCACAGGGCTTCCTACGAGCAGTACTTC. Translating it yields CASSHRASYEQYF.

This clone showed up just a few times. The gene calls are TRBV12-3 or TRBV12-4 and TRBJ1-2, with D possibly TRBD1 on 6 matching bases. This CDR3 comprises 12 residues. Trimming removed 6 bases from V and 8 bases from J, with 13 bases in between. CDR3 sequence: CASSRDIRGYTF. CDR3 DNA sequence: TGTGCCAGCAGCCGGGACATCCGGGGCTACACCTTC.

The CDR3 loop reads CSASWARDTEAFF. For the CDR3, the DNA is TGCAGTGCTAGTTGGGCGCGGGACACTGAAGCTTTCTTT. V is TRBV20-1 and J is TRBJ1-1; D not resolved. Trimming stripped 3 bases from V and 3 bases from J, with 11 bases between. The CDR3 totals 13 residues. The germline CDR1 and CDR2 sequences are DFQATT and SNEGSKA (reference sequence).

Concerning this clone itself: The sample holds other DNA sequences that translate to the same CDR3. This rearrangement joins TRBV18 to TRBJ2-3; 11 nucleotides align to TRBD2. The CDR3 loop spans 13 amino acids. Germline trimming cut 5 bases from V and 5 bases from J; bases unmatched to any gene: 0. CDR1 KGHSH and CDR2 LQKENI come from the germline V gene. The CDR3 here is CASSGTSGDTQYF. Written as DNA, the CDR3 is TGTGCCAGCTCAGGGACTAGCGGAGATACGCAGTATTTT.

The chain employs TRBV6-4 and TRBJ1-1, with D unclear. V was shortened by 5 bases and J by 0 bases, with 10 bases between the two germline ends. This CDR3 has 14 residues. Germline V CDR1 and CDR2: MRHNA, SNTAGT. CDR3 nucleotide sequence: TGTGCCAGCAGTTCGATCGGGGTGAACACTGAAGCTTTCTTT. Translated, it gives CASSSIGVNTEAFF.

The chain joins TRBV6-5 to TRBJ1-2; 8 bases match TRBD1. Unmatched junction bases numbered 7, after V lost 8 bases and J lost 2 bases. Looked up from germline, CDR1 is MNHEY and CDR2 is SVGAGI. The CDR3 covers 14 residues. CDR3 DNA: TGTGCCAGCGCCAGACAGGGGTTGAACTATGGCTACACCTTC. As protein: CASARQGLNYGYTF.

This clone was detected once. CDR3 DNA: TGTGCCTGGAGCTTAAGGGGTGAAGCTTTCTTT. It encodes CAWSLRGEAFF. The chain carries TRBV30 and TRBJ1-1; a weak D match, TRBD1 (5 bases). The CDR3 runs 11 residues. The V gene lost 3 bases and the J gene lost 7 bases, with 9 bases spanning the gap. Germline assignment: CDR1 GTSNPN and CDR2 SVGIG (reference sequence).

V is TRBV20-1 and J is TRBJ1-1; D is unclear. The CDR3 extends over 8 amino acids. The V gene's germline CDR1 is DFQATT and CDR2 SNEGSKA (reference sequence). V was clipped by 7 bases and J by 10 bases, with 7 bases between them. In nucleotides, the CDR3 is TGCAGTGTCGCGCGAGCTTTCTTT. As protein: CSVARAFF.

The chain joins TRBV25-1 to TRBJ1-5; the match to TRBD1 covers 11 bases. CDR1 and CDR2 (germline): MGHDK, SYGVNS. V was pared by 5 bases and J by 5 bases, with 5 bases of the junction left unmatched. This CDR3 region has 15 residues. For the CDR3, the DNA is TGTGCCAGCAGTATGGGACAGGGGGAGGATCAGCCCCAGCATTTT. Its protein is CASSMGQGEDQPQHF.

In nucleotides, the CDR3 is TGTGCCAGCACCAAGCTTCCCTACGAGCAGTACTTC. It encodes CASTKLPYEQYF. This sequence joins TRBV12-3 or TRBV12-4 and TRBJ2-7, with D unresolved. The V end lost 7 bases, the J end lost 2 bases, and 9 bases lay between the germline ends. CDR3 length: 12 residues.

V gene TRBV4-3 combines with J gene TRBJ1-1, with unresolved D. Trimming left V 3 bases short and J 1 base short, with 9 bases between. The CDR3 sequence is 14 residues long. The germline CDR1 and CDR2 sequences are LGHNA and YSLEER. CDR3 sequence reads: CASSHVRGNTEAFF. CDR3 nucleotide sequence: TGCGCCAGCAGCCACGTCCGGGGGAACACTGAAGCTTTCTTT.

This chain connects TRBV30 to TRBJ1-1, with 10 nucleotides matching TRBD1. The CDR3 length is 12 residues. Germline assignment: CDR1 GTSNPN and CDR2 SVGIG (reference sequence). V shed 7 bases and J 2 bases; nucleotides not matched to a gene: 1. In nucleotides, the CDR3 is TGTGCCTTGACAGGGGGCAACACTGAAGCTTTCTTT. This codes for CALTGGNTEAFF. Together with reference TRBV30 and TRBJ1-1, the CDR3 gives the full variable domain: SQTIHQWPATLVQPVGSPLSLECTVEGTSNPNLYWYRQAAGRGLQLLFYSVGIGQISSEVPQNLSASRPQDRQFILSSKKLLLSDSGFYLCALTGGNTEAFFGQGTRLTVV.

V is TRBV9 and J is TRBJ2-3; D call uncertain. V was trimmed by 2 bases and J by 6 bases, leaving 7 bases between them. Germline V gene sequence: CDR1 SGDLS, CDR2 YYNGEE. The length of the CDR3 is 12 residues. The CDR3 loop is CASSVTVDTQYF. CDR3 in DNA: TGTGCCAGCAGCGTCACGGTGGATACGCAGTATTTT.

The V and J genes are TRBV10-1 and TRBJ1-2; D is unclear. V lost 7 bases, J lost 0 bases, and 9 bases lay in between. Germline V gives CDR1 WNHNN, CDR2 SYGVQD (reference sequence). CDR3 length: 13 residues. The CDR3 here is CASTHSTNYGYTF. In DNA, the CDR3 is TGCGCCAGCACGCATAGCACTAACTATGGCTACACCTTC.

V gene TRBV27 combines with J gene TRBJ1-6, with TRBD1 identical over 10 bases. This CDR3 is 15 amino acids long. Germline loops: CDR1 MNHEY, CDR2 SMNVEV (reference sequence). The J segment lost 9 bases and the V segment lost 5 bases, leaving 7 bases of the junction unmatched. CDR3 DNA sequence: TGTGCCAGCAGTCCCCGGGACAGGGGACGTTCACCCCTCCACTTT. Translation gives CASSPRDRGRSPLHF.

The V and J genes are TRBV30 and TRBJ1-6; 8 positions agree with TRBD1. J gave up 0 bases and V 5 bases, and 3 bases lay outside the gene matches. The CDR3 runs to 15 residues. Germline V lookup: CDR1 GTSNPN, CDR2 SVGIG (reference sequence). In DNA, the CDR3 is TGTGCCTGGGGACAGGGAAGCTCCTATAATTCACCCCTCCACTTT. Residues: CAWGQGSSYNSPLHF.

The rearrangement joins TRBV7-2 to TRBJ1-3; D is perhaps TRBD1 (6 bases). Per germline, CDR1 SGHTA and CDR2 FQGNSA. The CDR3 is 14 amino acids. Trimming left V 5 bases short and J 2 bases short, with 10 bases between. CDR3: CASSPGDTGNTIYF. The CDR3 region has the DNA TGTGCCAGCAGCCCAGGGGACACTGGAAACACCATATATTTT.

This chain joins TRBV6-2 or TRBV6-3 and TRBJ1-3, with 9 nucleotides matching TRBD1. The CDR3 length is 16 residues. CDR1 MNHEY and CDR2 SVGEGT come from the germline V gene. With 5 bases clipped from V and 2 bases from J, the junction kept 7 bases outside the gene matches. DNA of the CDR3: TGTGCCAGCAGTCCCGGGACAGGGTTTACTGGAAACACCATATATTTT. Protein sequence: CASSPGTGFTGNTIYF.

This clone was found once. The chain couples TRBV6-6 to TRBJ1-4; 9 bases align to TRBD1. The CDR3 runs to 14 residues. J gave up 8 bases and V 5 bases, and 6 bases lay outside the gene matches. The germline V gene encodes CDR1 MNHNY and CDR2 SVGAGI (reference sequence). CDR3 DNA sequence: TGTGCCAGCAGTACCGGGACAGGGAGAGAAAAACTGTTTTTT. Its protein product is CASSTGTGREKLFF.

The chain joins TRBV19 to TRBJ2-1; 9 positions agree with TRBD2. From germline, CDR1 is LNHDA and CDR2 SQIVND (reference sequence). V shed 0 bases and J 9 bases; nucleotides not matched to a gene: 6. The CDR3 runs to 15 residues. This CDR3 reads CASSIDGGGAREQFF. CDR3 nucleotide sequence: TGTGCCAGTAGTATAGACGGCGGGGGGGCCCGTGAGCAGTTCTTC.

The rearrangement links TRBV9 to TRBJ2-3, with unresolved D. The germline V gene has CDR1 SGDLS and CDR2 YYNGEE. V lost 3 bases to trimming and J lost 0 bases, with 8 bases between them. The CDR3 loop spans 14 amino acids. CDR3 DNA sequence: TGTGCCAGCAGCGGGTTACTCAGCACAGATACGCAGTATTTT. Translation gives CASSGLLSTDTQYF.

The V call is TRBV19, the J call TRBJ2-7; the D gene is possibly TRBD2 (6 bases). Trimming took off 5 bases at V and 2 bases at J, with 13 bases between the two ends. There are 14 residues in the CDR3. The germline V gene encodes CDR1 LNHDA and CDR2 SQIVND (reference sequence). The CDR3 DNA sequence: TGTGCCAGTAGTTTCGGACGGACTACCTACGAGCAGTACTTC. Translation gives CASSFGRTTYEQYF.